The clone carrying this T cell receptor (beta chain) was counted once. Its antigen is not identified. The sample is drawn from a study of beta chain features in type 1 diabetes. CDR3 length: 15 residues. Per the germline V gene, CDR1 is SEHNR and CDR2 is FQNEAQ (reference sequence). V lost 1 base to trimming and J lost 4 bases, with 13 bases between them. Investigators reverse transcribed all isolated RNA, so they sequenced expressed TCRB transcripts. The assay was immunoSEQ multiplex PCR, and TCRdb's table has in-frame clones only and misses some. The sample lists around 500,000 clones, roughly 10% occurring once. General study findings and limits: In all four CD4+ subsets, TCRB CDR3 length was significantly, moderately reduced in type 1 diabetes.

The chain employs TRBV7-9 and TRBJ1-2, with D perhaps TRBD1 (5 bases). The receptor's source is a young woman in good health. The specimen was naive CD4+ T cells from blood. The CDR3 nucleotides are TGTGCCAGCAGCTTAGTAGGGGCGGCGACCTATGGCTACACCTTC. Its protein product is CASSLVGAATYGYTF.